The 9 T cell receptor beta chains below were found in one sample sequenced in a study of cytomegalovirus exposure and HLA in healthy donors. In the PCR, 60 Vbeta and 13 Jbeta primers were used. TCRdb's copy holds only in-frame clones and misses some; the assay was immunoSEQ multiplex PCR. The table has about 120,000 clones, 8.5% to 9% seen once. Sequencing used PBMCs. The receptors originated from a middle-aged woman in good health and CMV-seropositive.

This chain links TRBV14 with TRBJ2-1; a possible D gene is TRBD1 (5 bases). Trimming left V 1 base short and J 7 bases short, with 14 bases between. This CDR3 has 15 residues. Looked up from germline, CDR1 is SGHDN and CDR2 is FVKESK. Here the CDR3 reads CASSQGQSKKNEQFF. The CDR3 coding sequence is TGTGCCAGCAGCCAAGGACAGAGCAAGAAAAATGAGCAGTTCTTC.

The sample holds a few counts of this clone. The chain carries TRBV9 and TRBJ2-3, with TRBD2 matching 8 bases. V lost 4 bases, J lost 4 bases, and 8 bases stayed unmatched. The CDR3 has 15 residues. The V gene's germline CDR1 is SGDLS and CDR2 YYNGEE. The CDR3 DNA reads as TGTGCCAGCAGCCGAAGCGGGGGAGTTGCAGATACGCAGTATTTT. It translates to CASSRSGGVADTQYF.

The chain is built from TRBV12-1 and TRBJ1-4; TRBD1 is the table's D call, not checked against the DNA. TRBV12-1 is flagged as a pseudogene. The CDR3 loop spans 18 amino acids. In DNA form, the CDR3 reads TGTGCCAGCAGCAACCTGGGACAGACCGATGCAACTAATGAAAAACTGTTTTTT. Its translation: CASSNLGQTDATNEKLFF.

This clone was counted a single time. This chain links TRBV10-1 with TRBJ2-3; 7 bases fit TRBD1. V dropped 4 bases and J dropped 4; count of bases not matched to a gene: 11. The CDR3 loop spans 16 amino acids. The germline CDR1 and CDR2 sequences are WNHNN and SYGVQD (reference sequence). As DNA, the CDR3 is TGCGCCAGCAGTGGGACCGGGACAGAGAGCGCAGATACGCAGTATTTT. This codes for CASSGTGTESADTQYF.

This clone was found many times. V and J are TRBV6-4 and TRBJ2-3, with 7 bases that match TRBD1. Trimming took 6 bases from V and 2 from J; bases not matched to a gene: 5. The germline CDR1 and CDR2 sequences are MRHNA and SNTAGT. The CDR3 has 14 amino acids. The CDR3 DNA reads TGTGCCAGCAGCGGACAGGCACACACAGATACGCAGTATTTT. Its translation: CASSGQAHTDTQYF.

The J gene is TRBJ2-7, the V gene TRBV7-9; 7 bases fit TRBD1. The CDR3 is made up of 12 amino acids. Germline V gene data show CDR1 as SEHNR and CDR2 as FQNEAQ (reference sequence). Trimming cost V 5 bases and J 6 bases; bases outside gene matches: 4. CDR3 loop: CASSRDRVEQYF. CDR3 nucleotides: TGTGCCAGCAGCCGCGACAGGGTCGAGCAGTACTTC.

The chain couples TRBV30 to TRBJ1-6, with D possibly being TRBD1 (5 bases). CDR3 length equals 14 residues. Looked up from germline, CDR1 is GTSNPN and CDR2 is SVGIG (reference sequence). V shed 2 bases and J shed 12 bases, with 17 bases lying between them. The CDR3 sequence is CAWSKLSLREPLHF. The CDR3 coding sequence is TGTGCCTGGAGTAAGCTGAGCCTCAGGGAACCCCTCCACTTT. The full variable domain, with the rest looked up from reference TRBV30 and TRBJ1-6, is SQTIHQWPATLVQPVGSPLSLECTVEGTSNPNLYWYRQAAGRGLQLLFYSVGIGQISSEVPQNLSASRPQDRQFILSSKKLLLSDSGFYLCAWSKLSLREPLHFGNGTRLTVT.

The chain joins TRBV30 to TRBJ1-1; D may be TRBD1 (5 bases). V was trimmed by 2 bases and J by 3 bases, leaving 10 bases between them. Looked up from germline, CDR1 is GTSNPN and CDR2 is SVGIG (reference sequence). The CDR3 runs to 13 residues. CDR3 bases: TGTGCCTGGAGTTCCGCGGGACACACTGAAGCTTTCTTT. Translation: CAWSSAGHTEAFF.

This clone turned up a few times. The V gene is TRBV5-5, the J gene TRBJ1-1, with D possibly matching TRBD1 (5 bases). The CDR3 loop spans 14 amino acids. Deletions cut 0 bases from V and 4 bases from J, with 10 bases between. Germline V gene data show CDR1 as SGHKS and CDR2 as YYEKEE (reference sequence). This chain's CDR3 is CASSLEGSGTEAFF. The CDR3 DNA follows: TGTGCCAGCAGCTTGGAGGGGTCTGGCACTGAAGCTTTCTTT. The complete variable domain, with remaining parts taken from reference TRBV5-5 and TRBJ1-1, reads DAGVTQSPTHLIKTRGQQVTLRCSPISGHKSVSWYQQVLGQGPQFIFQYYEKEERGRGNFPDRFSARQFPNYSSELNVNALLLGDSALYLCASSLEGSGTEAFFGQGTRLTVV.